These T cell receptor beta chains were read from a single sample in a study of cytotoxic CD8 clonotypes in ibrutinib-treated CLL. Profiling relied on immunoSEQ multiplex PCR, and the TCRdb table lists in-frame clones only, not all of them. The sample contains 200,000 or so clones, roughly 79% of which appear only once. The sample here was PBMCs, taken after 12 months of ibrutinib treatment. Receptors were obtained from a human donor with chronic lymphocytic leukemia. Both conserved end residues are part of each CDR3. A D gene is named only where the DNA matches it firmly. Some rows mark clone size as missing; the rest say once, few, many or name a class of expanded clone.

15,TRBV2,NA,NA,TRBJ2-5,TGTGCCAGCACCAAGGTGGGGGGTCTATGGGAGACCCAGTACTTC,CASTKVGGLWETQYF
14,TRBV5-1,TRBD1,NA,TRBJ2-7,TGCGCCAGCAGCTTGGCGGGACAGGCGGGCGAGCAGTACTTC,CASSLAGQAGEQYF
14,TRBV11-2,TRBD1,NA,TRBJ1-2,TGTGCCAGCAGCTCCAGGACAGGGAAGAGTGGCTACACCTTC,CASSSRTGKSGYTF
13,TRBV5-4,TRBD1,NA,TRBJ2-7,TGTGCCTCCTACGCGACAGGGGGGAGCGAGCAGTACTTC,CASYATGGSEQYF
15,TRBV7-6,NA,NA,TRBJ1-3,TGTGCCAGCAGCCTCGAGAGGGGGACTGGAAACACCATATATTTT,CASSLERGTGNTIYF
8,TRBV6-1,NA,few,TRBJ2-7,TGTGCCAGCGGCGTTAGGGGCTTC,CASGVRGF
17,TRBV19,TRBD1,few,TRBJ2-7,TGTGCCAGTAGACGAAGAGCAACCGGGACAGAAGTCTACGAGCAGTACTTC,CASRRRATGTEVYEQYF
14,TRBV15,TRBD1,NA,TRBJ2-7,TGTGCCACCAGCAGATCAGGACAGGGGCGCGAGCAGTACTTC,CATSRSGQGREQYF
14,TRBV9,NA,once,TRBJ2-7,TGTGCCAGCAACCGACAGGGAGGGGGCTACGAGCAGTACTTC,CASNRQGGGYEQYF
24,TRBV23-1,NA,NA,TRBJ1-6,TGCGCCAGCAGTCAATCGTTTCTAGATGGTTTAGCGTTGGGGGCCAGCTCCTATAATTCACCCCTCCACTTT,CASSQSFLDGLALGASSYNSPLHF
16,TRBV4-1,NA,once,TRBJ2-2,TGCGCCAGCAGCCAAGAGACGGGTGTAAACACCGGGGAGCTGTTTTTT,CASSQETGVNTGELFF
14,TRBV7-6,TRBD1,NA,TRBJ1-4,TGTGCCAGCAGCTTGGGACAGACTTTGGGAAAACTGTTTTTT,CASSLGQTLGKLFF
14,TRBV11-3,NA,once,TRBJ2-7,TGTGCCAGCAGCCGTCGAGGGGATTCCTACGAGCAGTACTTC,CASSRRGDSYEQYF
20,TRBV7-3,NA,NA,TRBJ1-5,TGTGCCAGCAGCTTAAGGTCGGGACGGACCCTCCGATATAGCAATCAGCCCCAGCATTTT,CASSLRSGRTLRYSNQPQHF
15,TRBV14,NA,once,TRBJ1-2,TGTGCCAGCAGCCTTCCAGGGGAACGCGTCTATGGCTACACCTTC,CASSLPGERVYGYTF
17,TRBV6-1,NA,NA,TRBJ1-1,TGTGCCAGCAGTGACTGGACAGACTCTCACATGAACACTGAAGCTTTCTTT,CASSDWTDSHMNTEAFF
14,TRBV19,TRBD2,NA,TRBJ2-7,TGTGCCAGTAGTAATAGCGGGGCATACTACGAGCAGTACTTC,CASSNSGAYYEQYF
15,TRBV9,NA,NA,TRBJ1-5,TGTGCCAGCAGCGTAGATGGGGGGCGCGATCAGCCCCAGCATTTT,CASSVDGGRDQPQHF
11,TRBV19,NA,many,TRBJ1-2,TGTGCCAGTAGTAGCGCGTATGGCTACACCTTC,CASSSAYGYTF
15,TRBV7-2,NA,NA,TRBJ1-1,TGTGCCAGCTTAATCCGGGGGCAGTTGAACACTGAAGCTTTCTTT,CASLIRGQLNTEAFF
13,TRBV19,NA,NA,TRBJ1-1,TGTGCCAGTAATGGGGGGTGGAACACTGAAGCTTTCTTT,CASNGGWNTEAFF
13,TRBV19,NA,NA,TRBJ2-1,TGTGCCAGTAGCCCGGCAGGGGTGGGTGAGCAGTTCTTC,CASSPAGVGEQFF
12,TRBV12-5,NA,few,TRBJ1-1,TGTGCTAGTGGGCAAGAGACAGGTGAAGCTTTCTTT,CASGQETGEAFF
14,TRBV27,NA,once,TRBJ2-1,TGTGCCAGCAGTTTTGGTGGTGCTCCGATTGAGCAGTTCTTC,CASSFGGAPIEQFF
14,TRBV11-2,NA,NA,TRBJ1-2,TGTGCCAGCAGCTTAGATCGTAGGGTTTCTGGCTACACCTTC,CASSLDRRVSGYTF
15,TRBV7-3,NA,NA,TRBJ2-2,TGTGCCAGCAGCGCCCCCGGGTCGAACACCGGGGAGCTGTTTTTT,CASSAPGSNTGELFF
13,TRBV5-4,NA,NA,TRBJ2-7,TGTGCCAGCAGCTTGGTATCTGACTACGAGCAGTACTTC,CASSLVSDYEQYF
15,TRBV5-1,NA,NA,TRBJ2-1,TGCGCCAGCAGCTTGGACCCGCTCCCCCCCAATGAGCAGTTCTTC,CASSLDPLPPNEQFF
13,TRBV7-2,NA,few,TRBJ2-1,TGTGCCAGCACCCCAGCCCGCGACGATGAGCAGTTCTTC,CASTPARDDEQFF
14,TRBV6-5,NA,NA,TRBJ1-2,TGTGCCAGCACTTTACAGGACTTTAACTATGGCTACACCTTC,CASTLQDFNYGYTF
14,TRBV5-1,TRBD1,once,TRBJ2-7,TGCGCCAGCAGCTTGGGAGGGACAGGGAACGAGCAGTACTTC,CASSLGGTGNEQYF
15,TRBV4-1,NA,NA,TRBJ2-7,TGCGCCAGCAGCCAAGCAGAGGGGGGGACCTACGAGCAGTACTTC,CASSQAEGGTYEQYF
15,TRBV9,NA,NA,TRBJ2-1,TGTGCCAGCAGCGTAGCCTCCCCCGGGATCAATGAGCAGTTCTTC,CASSVASPGINEQFF
15,TRBV4-1,NA,NA,TRBJ2-7,TGCGCCAGCAGCCAAGGAGGAGGGGGGGCAAAGGAGCAGTACTTC,CASSQGGGGAKEQYF
17,TRBV10-2,TRBD2,once,TRBJ2-3,TGCGCCAGCACCCTTCTACCCGGGGAGGGAAGCACAGATACGCAGTATTTT,CASTLLPGEGSTDTQYF
16,TRBV5-1,TRBD2,NA,TRBJ2-5,TGCGCCAGCAGCTTGGGGACTAGCGGGGGGTTTGAGACCCAGTACTTC,CASSLGTSGGFETQYF
17,TRBV11-2,NA,NA,TRBJ2-7,TGTGCCAGCAGCTCGCCTAAACGGACGGAATTATCCTACGAGCAGTACTTC,CASSSPKRTELSYEQYF
11,TRBV30,NA,NA,TRBJ1-4,TGTGCCTGGAGTGTAGGGGAAAAACTGTTTTTT,CAWSVGEKLFF
14,TRBV9,NA,NA,TRBJ2-1,TGTGCCAGCAGCGGGGGGAGCTCCTACAATGAGCAGTTCTTC,CASSGGSSYNEQFF
15,TRBV5-1,NA,NA,TRBJ2-7,TGCGCCAGCAGCTTCGATGGCGGGGTGGGGGACGAGCAGTACTTC,CASSFDGGVGDEQYF
15,TRBV6-6,TRBD2,NA,TRBJ2-2,TGTGCCAGCGGGAGGGGACTAGCGAGCACCGGGGAGCTGTTTTTT,CASGRGLASTGELFF
16,TRBV15,TRBD1,NA,TRBJ2-7,TGTGCCACCAGCAGAGATTTTTGGGACAGCTCCTACGAGCAGTACTTC,CATSRDFWDSSYEQYF
14,TRBV7-9,TRBD1,NA,TRBJ1-4,TGTGCCAGCAGCTCGGGACAGGGTTTTGAAAAACTGTTTTTT,CASSSGQGFEKLFF
15,TRBV6-1,NA,NA,TRBJ2-7,TGTGCCAGCAGTGAAGCGCAAGGACAGTACTACGAGCAGTACTTC,CASSEAQGQYYEQYF
11,TRBV20-1,NA,NA,TRBJ1-5,TGCAGTGCTAGAGATCAGGAGGGGTTACATTTT,CSARDQEGLHF